These 2 T cell receptor beta chains were sequenced from one sample in a study of blood T cell repertoires in COVID-19. Sequencing used immunoSEQ multiplex PCR; TCRdb keeps in-frame clones, though not all of them. This sample has under 200,000 clones, with 88% found just once. Sample: peripheral blood. Every receptor here comes from a man younger than 35 with active or convalescent COVID-19.

This clone was observed once. The chain carries TRBV30 and TRBJ2-2, with D maybe TRBD2 (6 bases). Trimming stripped 4 bases from V and 4 bases from J, with 13 bases between. The CDR3 sequence is 14 residues long. CDR1 is GTSNPN, CDR2 SVGIG, per germline (reference sequence). The CDR3 protein is CAWNVAGSTGELFF. DNA for the CDR3: TGTGCCTGGAACGTGGCGGGATCCACCGGGGAGCTGTTTTTT.

The rearrangement uses TRBV13 and TRBJ2-5; TRBD1 matches at 12 bases. The CDR3 totals 16 residues. V lost 3 bases, J lost 5 bases, and 7 bases stayed unmatched. Germline assignment: CDR1 PRHDT and CDR2 FYEKMQ (reference sequence). The CDR3 spells CASSFYRDRGLETQYF. In DNA, the CDR3 is TGTGCCAGCAGCTTCTACCGGGACAGGGGGCTGGAGACCCAGTACTTC. Full variable domain (remainder filled in from reference TRBV13 and TRBJ2-5): AAGVIQSPRHLIKEKRETATLKCYPIPRHDTVYWYQQGPGQDPQFLISFYEKMQSDKGSIPDRFSAQQFSDYHSELNMSSLELGDSALYFCASSFYRDRGLETQYFGPGTRLLVL.